Below are 10 T cell receptor beta chains sequenced from a single sample in a study of T cells in women clearing cervical HPV infection. The protocol was immunoSEQ multiplex PCR, while the TCRdb copy is restricted to in-frame clones and leaves out a portion. This table lists just over 20,000 clones. The sequenced sample consisted of blood buffy coat. These receptor sequences come from a woman aged 18-69 years with a cervical HPV16 infection that either progressed to CIN3+ or cleared (not recorded which).

On this clone itself: Read data end 3 residues before the CDR3 end; the end is taken from the germline J gene. The genes are TRBV19 and TRBJ1-1; 9 nucleotides line up with TRBD1. Unmatched junction bases numbered 11, after V lost 6 bases and J lost 6 bases. The CDR3 consists of 15 residues. The germline V gene encodes CDR1 LNHDA and CDR2 SQIVND (reference sequence). CDR3 protein: CASRRGGTGRPEAFF. Incomplete CDR3 DNA: TGTGCCAGTAGAAGGGGGGGGACAGGGAGACCTGAA.

The covered CDR3 bases are TGTGCCAGCAGTTCGACAGTTAGTTTGTCCACAGATACG. Amino acid sequence: CASSSTVSLSTDT. The complete CDR3 sequence is CASSSTVSLSTDTQYF. The chain carries TRBV12-3 or TRBV12-4 and TRBJ2-3, with D possibly being TRBD1 (5 bases). The CDR3 end lies 3 residues beyond the end of the read and is filled in from the germline J gene. The CDR3 is 16 residues long. V lost 4 bases, J lost 2 bases, and 16 bases lay in between.

A remark on this clone: The missing CDR3 end, 3 residues past where the read stops, is filled in from the germline J gene. The gene calls are TRBV19 and TRBJ2-4; D ambiguous. Germline V gene lookup returns CDR1 LNHDA and CDR2 SQIVND (reference sequence). CDR3 size: 12 residues. Trimming shortened V by 4 bases and J by 6 bases, and 7 bases separated the two germline ends. The CDR3 protein is CASSTSANIQYF. The part of the CDR3 DNA that was read is TGTGCCAGTAGTACAAGCGCAAACATT.

To note about this clone: The read comes to an end 3 residues before the CDR3 does, leaving the germline J gene to fill in the end. V gene TRBV20-1 combines with J gene TRBJ2-5; weak D call: TRBD1 (5 bases). CDR3 size: 15 residues. Germline CDR1 is DFQATT and CDR2 is SNEGSKA (reference sequence). V was pared by 0 bases and J by 4 bases, with 15 bases between. CDR3 sequence: CSARDLARVGETQYF. The CDR3 DNA, read in part, is TGCAGTGCTAGAGATCTGGCCAGGGTGGGAGAGACC.

A note on this clone: With the read ending 3 residues before the CDR3 end, the germline J gene is used to fill in that end. The chain carries TRBV19 and TRBJ1-2; D call uncertain. Germline lookup yields CDR1 LNHDA and CDR2 SQIVND (reference sequence). This CDR3 has 17 residues. The chain's CDR3 is CASSPEVAGLRRNGYTF. The DNA read from the CDR3 is TGTGCCAGTAGTCCTGAAGTCGCGGGCCTCCGGCGGAACGGC.

On this clone: With the read ending 3 residues before the CDR3 end, the germline J gene is used to fill in that end. Within the sample, other DNA sequences also encode this same CDR3. This chain connects TRBV11-1 to TRBJ1-2, with no clear D. This CDR3 spans 13 amino acids. V shed 5 bases and J shed 2 bases, with 9 bases lying between them. Germline CDR1 reads SGHAT; CDR2 reads FQDESV (reference sequence). The CDR3 sequence is CASSRRGNYGYTF. The covered CDR3 bases are TGTGCCAGCAGCCGCCGGGGAAACTATGGC.

CDR3 sequence: CASSTGQGETQYF. The CDR3 bases that were read are TGTGCCAGCAGCACCGGACAGGGGGAGACC. V usage is TRBV5-5 and J usage is TRBJ2-5, with 9 bases matching TRBD1. The read comes to an end 3 residues before the CDR3 does, leaving the germline J gene to fill in the end. V lost 4 bases to trimming and J lost 5 bases; unmatched junction nucleotides: 3. This CDR3 comprises 13 residues. Germline-derived CDR1 and CDR2 are SGHKS and YYEKEE (reference sequence).

About this clone itself: The observed sequence ends 3 residues before the CDR3 terminus, with the missing tail filled in from the germline J gene. The chain is built from TRBV27 and TRBJ2-4; weak D call: TRBD1 (5 bases). Trimming pared 5 bases from V and 0 bases from J, leaving 11 bases between. From germline, CDR1 is MNHEY and CDR2 SMNVEV (reference sequence). This CDR3 is 15 amino acids long. The covered CDR3 bases are TGTGCCAGCAGTCTAGGGGTGCCAGCCAAAAACATT. Its translation: CASSLGVPAKNI. In full, the CDR3 reads CASSLGVPAKNIQYF.

CDR3 DNA, as far as it was read: TGTGCCAGCAGCTTTGCGAGGGCAGGGGCAGAGACC. It encodes CASSFARAGAET. The CDR3 in full is CASSFARAGAETQYF. V gene TRBV11-2 combines with J gene TRBJ2-5, with a weak D call TRBD1 (6 bases). The read halts 3 residues ahead of the CDR3 end, with the missing end drawn from the germline J gene. The germline CDR1 and CDR2 sequences are SGHAT and FQNNGV. The germline V and J ends were trimmed by 3 bases and 4 bases, with 15 bases remaining between them. The CDR3 extends over 15 amino acids.

In the case of this clone: The read ends 3 residues before the CDR3 terminus; that terminus is restored from the germline J gene. The rearrangement links TRBV19 to TRBJ1-2; 7 bases fit TRBD1. Germline V gene data show CDR1 as LNHDA and CDR2 as SQIVND (reference sequence). This CDR3 region has 16 residues. The V segment lost 6 bases and the J segment 4 bases; nucleotides outside the gene matches: 14. Incomplete CDR3 DNA: TGTGCCAGTAGGGGGGTAAAACAGGGGAGGTCCTATGGC. The encoded protein is CASRGVKQGRSYG. The entire CDR3 protein is CASRGVKQGRSYGYTF.